The TCR beta chain described here comes from a study of shared clonotypes between healthy human individuals. General study results and limits: Among the subsets, naive ones generally showed larger estimated richness than memory ones.

Of note for this clone: Its specificity is unknown.

Genomic DNA belonging to each subset was distributed in equal measure over several immunoSEQ plates. TCRdb keeps only in-frame clones here, not all; method: immunoSEQ multiplex PCR. The table has under 300,000 clones, approximately 65% seen once. V was cut by 5 bases and J by 7 bases, with 15 bases left in between. Germline V gene sequence: CDR1 SGHRS, CDR2 YFSETQ. The CDR3 is made up of 13 amino acids. This clonotype was obtained from a man in his thirties or forties in good health. The source material was memory CD4+ T cells sorted from blood. Sample subset: CD45RA-negative fraction. The chain employs TRBV5-1 and TRBJ1-2, with unresolved D. In DNA form, the CDR3 reads TGCGCCAGCAGACCTCCATACGATCCTGGCTACACCTTC. Its translation: CASRPPYDPGYTF.